In this sample, the clone carrying this TCR beta chain turned up a few times. The data belong to a study of blood T cell repertoires in COVID-19. Study in general: Samples representing acute and convalescent COVID-19 were sourced from the United States, Italy and Spain. PBMCs, B-cell-depleted T cells, or T cells provided the cDNA or gDNA that made up the material.

How the authors handled the data: Amplification of reference gene primers provided the estimated nucleated cell counts. The protocol was immunoSEQ multiplex PCR, while the TCRdb copy is restricted to in-frame clones and leaves out a portion. From that table come the V and J calls and clone size; the DNA was used to work out D and trimming. The table lists about 200,000 clones, approximately 80% of them singletons. The CDR3 extends over 14 amino acids. From germline, CDR1 is SGHAT and CDR2 FQNNGV. V was shortened by 7 bases and J by 4 bases, with 16 bases between the two germline ends. This sequence originates from a human donor in a cohort sampled during active COVID-19. Sequenced material: peripheral blood. This chain links TRBV11-2 with TRBJ2-5, with TRBD1 as a possible D gene (6 bases). CDR3 sequence reads: CASTLSAGVETQYF. In nucleotides, the CDR3 is TGTGCCAGCACCCTTAGCGCAGGGGTAGAGACCCAGTACTTC.